Reported below is one T cell receptor (beta chain). These data originate in a study of blood T cell repertoires in COVID-19. About the study: The United States, Italy and Spain supplied acute and convalescent COVID-19 samples. T cells, B-cell-depleted T cells, or PBMCs supplied cDNA or gDNA.

Authors' methods: By means of reference gene primer amplification, nucleated cell counts were estimated. Libraries were prepared by immunoSEQ multiplex PCR; TCRdb keeps only in-frame clonotypes and omits some of them. V and J calls plus clone size are reproduced from that table; the DNA served to infer D and trimming. The sample contains 200,000 to 250,000 clones, 75% to 90% of which appear only once. The V end was cut by 3 bases, the J end by 6 bases, with 17 bases between. Germline V gives CDR1 SQVTM, CDR2 ANQGSEA. This CDR3 is built from 14 residues. The specimen sequenced was peripheral blood. The clonotype comes from a woman in her 70s with active or convalescent COVID-19. The rearrangement links TRBV29-1 to TRBJ2-5, with a weak D call TRBD2 (5 bases). CDR3 in amino acids: CSVDGSSWSQTQYF. CDR3 sequence (DNA): TGCAGCGTTGATGGGTCTAGCTGGTCCCAGACCCAGTACTTC.